This TCR beta chain was sequenced in a study of OX40 agonist ivuxolimab in advanced cancers. Across the whole study: The patients received ivuxolimab by intravenous route every 2 weeks at 0.01 to 10 mg/kg.

Assay used: immunoSEQ multiplex PCR; TCRdb lists only in-frame clones, some missing. This sample has approximately 91,000 clones; about 87% occur once, and the top ten carry about 4%. Specimen: CD4+ or CD8+ T cells sorted from blood, collected in a trial of the OX40 agonist ivuxolimab. The sequence came from an adult with an advanced solid tumor such as melanoma, head and neck, liver or kidney cancer.

The CDR3 region is CASSPLVSETQYF. DNA of the CDR3: TGTGCCAGCAGCCCCCTGGTCTCGGAGACCCAGTACTTC. The chain links TRBV7-6 to TRBJ2-5; D gene ambiguous. The CDR3 extends over 13 amino acids. V lost 5 bases to trimming and J lost 5 bases, with 12 bases between them. Germline values: CDR1 SGHVS, CDR2 FNYEAQ.